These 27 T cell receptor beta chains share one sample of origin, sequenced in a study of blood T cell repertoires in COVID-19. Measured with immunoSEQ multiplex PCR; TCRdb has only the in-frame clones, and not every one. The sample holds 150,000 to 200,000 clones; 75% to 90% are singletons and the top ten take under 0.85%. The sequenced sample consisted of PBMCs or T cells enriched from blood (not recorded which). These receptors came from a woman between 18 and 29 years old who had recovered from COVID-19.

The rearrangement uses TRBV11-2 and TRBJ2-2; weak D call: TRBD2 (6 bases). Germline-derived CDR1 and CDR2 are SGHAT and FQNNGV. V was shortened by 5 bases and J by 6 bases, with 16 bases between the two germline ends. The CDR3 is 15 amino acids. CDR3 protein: CASSPGRGLAGELFF. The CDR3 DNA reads TGTGCCAGCAGCCCCGGCCGGGGGTTGGCCGGGGAGCTGTTTTTT.

The CDR3 DNA sequence: TGTGCCAGCGGGGAAAGACAGGGGCTCACAAGGGACGAGCAGTACTTC. Translated: CASGERQGLTRDEQYF. This sequence joins TRBV2 and TRBJ2-7; the match to TRBD1 covers 8 bases. There are 16 residues in the CDR3. Per germline, CDR1 SNHLY and CDR2 FYNNEI. The ends lost 8 bases at V and 5 bases at J; junction bases unmatched: 17.

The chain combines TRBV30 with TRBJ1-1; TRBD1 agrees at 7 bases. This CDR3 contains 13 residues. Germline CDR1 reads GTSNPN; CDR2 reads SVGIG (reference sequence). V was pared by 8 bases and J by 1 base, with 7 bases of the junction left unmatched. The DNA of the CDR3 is TGTGCCGTCGAACAGGGGAAGAACACTGAAGCTTTCTTT. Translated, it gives CAVEQGKNTEAFF.

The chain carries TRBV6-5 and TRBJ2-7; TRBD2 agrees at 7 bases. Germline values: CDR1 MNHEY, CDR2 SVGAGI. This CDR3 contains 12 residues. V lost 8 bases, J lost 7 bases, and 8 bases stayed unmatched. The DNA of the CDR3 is TGTGCCAGCGATCCAGAAGCGGGGGAGCAGTACTTC. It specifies CASDPEAGEQYF.

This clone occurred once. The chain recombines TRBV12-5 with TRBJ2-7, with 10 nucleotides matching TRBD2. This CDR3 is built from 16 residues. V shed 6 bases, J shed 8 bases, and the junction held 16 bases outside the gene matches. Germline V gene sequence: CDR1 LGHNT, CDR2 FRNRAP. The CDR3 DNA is TGTGCTAGTGGCCGCGACAAGACTAGCGGGCCTACCAAGCAGTACTTC. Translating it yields CASGRDKTSGPTKQYF.

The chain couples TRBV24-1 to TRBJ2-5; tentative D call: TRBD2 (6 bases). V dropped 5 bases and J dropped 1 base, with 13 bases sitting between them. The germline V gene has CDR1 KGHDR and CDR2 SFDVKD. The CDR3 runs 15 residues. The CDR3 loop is CATSGRGGSQETQYF. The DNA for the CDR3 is TGTGCCACCAGTGGGCGTGGAGGGAGCCAAGAGACCCAGTACTTC.

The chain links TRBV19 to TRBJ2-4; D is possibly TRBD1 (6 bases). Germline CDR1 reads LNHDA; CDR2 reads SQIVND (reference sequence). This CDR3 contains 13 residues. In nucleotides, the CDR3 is TGTGCAACAGGGTCCCTAGCCAAAAACATTCAGTACTTC. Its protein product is CATGSLAKNIQYF.

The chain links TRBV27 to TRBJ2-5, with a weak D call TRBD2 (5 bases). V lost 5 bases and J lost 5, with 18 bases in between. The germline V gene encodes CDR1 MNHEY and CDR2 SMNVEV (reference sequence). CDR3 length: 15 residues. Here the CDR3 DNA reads TGTGCCAGCAGTCAGACGGGGATGTACGGGGAGACCCAGTACTTC. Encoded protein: CASSQTGMYGETQYF.

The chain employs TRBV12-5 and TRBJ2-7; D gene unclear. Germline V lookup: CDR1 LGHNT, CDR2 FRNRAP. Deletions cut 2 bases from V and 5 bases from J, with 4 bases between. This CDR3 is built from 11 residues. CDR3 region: CASGLLHEQYF. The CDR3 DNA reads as TGTGCTAGTGGTTTGCTTCACGAGCAGTACTTC. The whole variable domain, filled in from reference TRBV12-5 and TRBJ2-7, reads DARVTQTPRHKVTEMGQEVTMRCQPILGHNTVFWYRQTMMQGLELLAYFRNRAPLDDSGMPKDRFSAEMPDATLATLKIQPSEPRDSAVYFCASGLLHEQYFGPGTRLTVT.

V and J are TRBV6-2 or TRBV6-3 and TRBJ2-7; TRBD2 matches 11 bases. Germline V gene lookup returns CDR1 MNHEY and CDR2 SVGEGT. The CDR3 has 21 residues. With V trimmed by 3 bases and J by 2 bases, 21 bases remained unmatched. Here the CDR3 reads CASSYRMKGLRTSGPTYEQYF. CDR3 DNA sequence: TGTGCCAGCAGTTATCGGATGAAGGGACTGAGGACTAGCGGGCCTACCTACGAGCAGTACTTC.

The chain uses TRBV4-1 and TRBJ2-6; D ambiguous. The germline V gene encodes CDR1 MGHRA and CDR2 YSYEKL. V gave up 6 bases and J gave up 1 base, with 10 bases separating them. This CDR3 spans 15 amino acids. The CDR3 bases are TGCGCCAGCAGACAACCAATTTCTGGGGCCAACGTCCTGACTTTC. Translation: CASRQPISGANVLTF.

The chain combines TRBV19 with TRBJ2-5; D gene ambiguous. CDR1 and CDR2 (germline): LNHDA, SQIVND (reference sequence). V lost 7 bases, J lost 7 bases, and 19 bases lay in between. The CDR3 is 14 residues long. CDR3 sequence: CASTLTSQAGTQYF. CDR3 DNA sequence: TGTGCCAGTACCCTAACCTCGCAGGCCGGGACCCAGTACTTC.

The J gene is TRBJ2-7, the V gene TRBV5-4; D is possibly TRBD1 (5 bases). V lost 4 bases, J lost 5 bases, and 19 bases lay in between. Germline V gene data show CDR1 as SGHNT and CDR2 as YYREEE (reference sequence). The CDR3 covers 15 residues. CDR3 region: CASSPRVGPPDEQYF. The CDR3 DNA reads TGTGCCAGCAGCCCCCGGGTGGGGCCTCCTGACGAGCAGTACTTC.

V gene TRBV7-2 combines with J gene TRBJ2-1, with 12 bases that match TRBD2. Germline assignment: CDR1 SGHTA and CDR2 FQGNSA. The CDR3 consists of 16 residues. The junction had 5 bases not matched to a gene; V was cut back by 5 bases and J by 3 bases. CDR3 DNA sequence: TGTGCCAGCAGCACCGGGACTAGCGGGTTCTACAATGAGCAGTTCTTC. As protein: CASSTGTSGFYNEQFF.

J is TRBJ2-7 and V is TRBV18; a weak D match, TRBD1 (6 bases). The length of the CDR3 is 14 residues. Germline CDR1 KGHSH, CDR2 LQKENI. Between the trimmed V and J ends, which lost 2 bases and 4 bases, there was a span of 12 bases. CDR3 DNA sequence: TGTGCCAGCTCACCAAACAGGGCGGCTTACGAGCAGTACTTC. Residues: CASSPNRAAYEQYF.

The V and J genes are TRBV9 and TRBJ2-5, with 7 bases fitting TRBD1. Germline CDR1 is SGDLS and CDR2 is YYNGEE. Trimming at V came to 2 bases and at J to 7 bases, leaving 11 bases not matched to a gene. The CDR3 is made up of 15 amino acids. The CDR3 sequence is CASSVGDREGVTQYF. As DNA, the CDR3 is TGTGCCAGCAGCGTGGGTGACAGGGAAGGAGTGACCCAGTACTTC.

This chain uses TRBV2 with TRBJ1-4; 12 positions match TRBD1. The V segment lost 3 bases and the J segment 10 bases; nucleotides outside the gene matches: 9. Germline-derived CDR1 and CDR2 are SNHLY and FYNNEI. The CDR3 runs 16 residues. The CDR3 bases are TGTGCCAGCAGTGAGCTCGTTGGGACAGGGGGCGGAAAACTGTTTTTT. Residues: CASSELVGTGGGKLFF.

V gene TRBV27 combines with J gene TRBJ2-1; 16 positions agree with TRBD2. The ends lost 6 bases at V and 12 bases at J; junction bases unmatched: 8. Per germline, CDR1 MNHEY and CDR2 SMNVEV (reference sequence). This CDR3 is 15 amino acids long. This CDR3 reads CASSHGTSGRGGQFF. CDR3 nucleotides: TGTGCCAGCAGCCATGGGACTAGCGGGAGGGGGGGGCAGTTCTTC.

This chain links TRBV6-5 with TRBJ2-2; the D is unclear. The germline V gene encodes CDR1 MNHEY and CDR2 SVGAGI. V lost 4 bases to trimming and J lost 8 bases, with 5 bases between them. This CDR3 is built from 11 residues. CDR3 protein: CASSFRGELFF. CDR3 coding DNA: TGTGCCAGCAGTTTCAGGGGGGAGCTGTTTTTT.

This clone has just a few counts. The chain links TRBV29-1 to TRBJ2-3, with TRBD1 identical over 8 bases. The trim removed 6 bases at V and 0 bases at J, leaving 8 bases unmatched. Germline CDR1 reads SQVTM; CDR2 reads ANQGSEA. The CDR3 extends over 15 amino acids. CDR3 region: CSVASTGGSTDTQYF. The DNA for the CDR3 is TGCAGCGTCGCCTCTACAGGGGGAAGCACAGATACGCAGTATTTT.

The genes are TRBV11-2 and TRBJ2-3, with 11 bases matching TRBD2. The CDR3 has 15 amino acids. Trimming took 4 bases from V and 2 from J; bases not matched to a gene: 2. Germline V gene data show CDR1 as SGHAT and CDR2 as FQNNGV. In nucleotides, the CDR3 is TGTGCCAGCAGCTCGACTAGCGGGATCACAGATACGCAGTATTTT. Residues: CASSSTSGITDTQYF.

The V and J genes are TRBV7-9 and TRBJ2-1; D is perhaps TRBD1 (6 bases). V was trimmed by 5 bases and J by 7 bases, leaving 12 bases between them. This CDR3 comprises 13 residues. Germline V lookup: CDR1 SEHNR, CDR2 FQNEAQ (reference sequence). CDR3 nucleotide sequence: TGTGCCAGCAGCCAGGACAGCATAAATGAGCAGTTCTTC. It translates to CASSQDSINEQFF.

The CDR3 DNA reads as TGTGCCAGCAGCGTACGACAGAACACCGGGGAGCTGTTTTTT. Translated: CASSVRQNTGELFF. The chain is built from TRBV7-9 and TRBJ2-2; D gene ambiguous. The ends were cut back, 5 bases at V and 1 base at J, with 8 bases in the middle. CDR3 size: 14 residues. Germline V CDR1 and CDR2: SEHNR, FQNEAQ (reference sequence).

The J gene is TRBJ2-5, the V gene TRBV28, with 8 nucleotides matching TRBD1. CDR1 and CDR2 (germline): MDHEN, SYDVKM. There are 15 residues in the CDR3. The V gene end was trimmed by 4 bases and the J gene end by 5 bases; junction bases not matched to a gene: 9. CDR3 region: CASSYQGAGRETQYF. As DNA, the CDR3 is TGTGCCAGCAGTTACCAGGGGGCGGGGAGGGAGACCCAGTACTTC. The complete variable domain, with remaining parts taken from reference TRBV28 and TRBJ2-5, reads DVKVTQSSRYLVKRTGEKVFLECVQDMDHENMFWYRQDPGLGLRLIYFSYDVKMKEKGDIPEGYSVSREKKERFSLILESASTNQTSMYLCASSYQGAGRETQYFGPGTRLLVL.

DNA for the CDR3: TGTGCCAGCAGCCCCCGGCTAGCGGGAGGGCAAGATACGCAGTATTTT. Its translation is CASSPRLAGGQDTQYF. The rearrangement joins TRBV5-8 to TRBJ2-3, with 12 bases fitting TRBD2. The CDR3 runs to 16 residues. Unmatched junction bases numbered 8, after V lost 4 bases and J lost 5 bases. Germline CDR1 and CDR2: SGHTS and YDEGEE.

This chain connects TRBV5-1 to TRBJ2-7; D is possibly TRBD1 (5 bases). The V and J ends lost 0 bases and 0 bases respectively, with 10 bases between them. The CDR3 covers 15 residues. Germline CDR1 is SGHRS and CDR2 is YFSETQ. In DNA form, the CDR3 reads TGCGCCAGCAGCTTGGGACAGCAAGCCTCCTACGAGCAGTACTTC. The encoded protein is CASSLGQQASYEQYF.

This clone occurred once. The CDR3 region has the DNA TGTGCCAGCAGTTTAACCCCAGGCAGGGTATCGACTGGAAACACCATATATTTT. Encoded protein: CASSLTPGRVSTGNTIYF. This rearrangement joins TRBV28 to TRBJ1-3, with a tentative D call TRBD1 (5 bases). The CDR3 extends over 18 amino acids. Trimming took off 2 bases at V and 2 bases at J, with 19 bases between the two ends. Looked up from germline, CDR1 is MDHEN and CDR2 is SYDVKM.